This passage covers 13 T cell receptor beta chains from one sample sequenced in a study of T cell responses to AZD1222 COVID-19 vaccine. This table comes from immunoSEQ multiplex PCR, and its TCRdb copy is limited to in-frame clones, with some not included. This sample has approximately 120,000 clones; about 88% occur once, and the top ten carry 4.4%. The specimen was peripheral blood, collected on day 0 of AZD1222 vaccination. The source is an adult in good health.

The gene calls are TRBV4-3 and TRBJ2-3, with TRBD1 identical over 9 bases. V was clipped by 1 base and J by 6 bases; unmatched bases: 5. CDR1 LGHNA and CDR2 YSLEER come from the germline V gene. This CDR3 has 15 amino acids. This chain's CDR3 is CASSQGDRDMDTQYF. Written as DNA, the CDR3 is TGCGCCAGCAGCCAAGGGGACAGGGATATGGATACGCAGTATTTT.

J is TRBJ2-7 and V is TRBV7-9; TRBD2 is a possible D gene (6 bases). The CDR3 contains 16 residues. Germline V CDR1 and CDR2: SEHNR, FQNEAQ (reference sequence). Trimming stripped 10 bases from V and 1 base from J, with 23 bases between. The CDR3 region is CATAGASRGPSYEQYF. For the CDR3, the DNA is TGTGCCACCGCCGGAGCCTCGCGGGGCCCATCCTACGAGCAGTACTTC.

The chain links TRBV11-3 to TRBJ2-2; 9 nucleotides match TRBD1. Germline loops: CDR1 SGHNT, CDR2 YENEEA. The CDR3 length is 14 residues. The V and J ends lost 6 bases and 4 bases, in that order; junction bases with no gene match: 3. DNA of the CDR3: TGTGCCAGCAGAAAGACAGGGGGCACCGGGGAGCTGTTTTTT. The encoded protein is CASRKTGGTGELFF.

The rearrangement uses TRBV9 and TRBJ1-1; D uncertain. V lost 3 bases to trimming and J lost 4 bases, with 13 bases between them. Germline CDR1 SGDLS, CDR2 YYNGEE. This CDR3 comprises 14 residues. The chain's CDR3 is CASSAGGAATEAFF. The CDR3, as DNA: TGTGCCAGCAGCGCCGGCGGAGCGGCCACTGAAGCTTTCTTT.

The chain uses TRBV7-8 and TRBJ1-1; the D is unclear. V was cut by 5 bases and J by 5 bases, with 9 bases left in between. This CDR3 comprises 12 residues. The V gene's germline CDR1 is SGHVS and CDR2 FQNEAQ. The CDR3 bases are TGTGCCAGCAGCCAAAGCCGGACTGAAGCTTTCTTT. Amino acids: CASSQSRTEAFF.

This rearrangement joins TRBV6-5 to TRBJ2-5; 16 nucleotides agree with TRBD2. V dropped 4 bases and J dropped 8; count of bases not matched to a gene: 7. The CDR3 is 16 residues long. Germline CDR1 and CDR2: MNHEY and SVGAGI. CDR3 sequence (DNA): TGTGCCAGCAGTTCACCGGGACTAGCGGGGGGGCCCACCCAGTACTTC. Translated: CASSSPGLAGGPTQYF.

This CDR3 reads CASRPGLQETQYF. As DNA, the CDR3 is TGTGCCAGCAGGCCGGGACTGCAAGAGACCCAGTACTTC. This chain joins TRBV2 and TRBJ2-5; D perhaps matches TRBD2 (6 bases). The CDR3 loop spans 13 amino acids. Trimming took 6 bases from V and 2 from J, leaving 10 bases between them. Germline assignment: CDR1 SNHLY and CDR2 FYNNEI.

The rearrangement links TRBV19 to TRBJ2-3, with unresolved D. Germline values: CDR1 LNHDA, CDR2 SQIVND (reference sequence). The V gene lost 6 bases and the J gene lost 0 bases, with 7 bases spanning the gap. The CDR3 is 13 residues long. The CDR3 region has the DNA TGTGCCAGTAGGCTGGAAAGCACAGATACGCAGTATTTT. Its translation is CASRLESTDTQYF.

The rearrangement joins TRBV15 to TRBJ1-2, with a possible D match to TRBD1 (5 bases). The germline CDR1 and CDR2 sequences are LNHNV and YYDKDF (reference sequence). CDR3 length equals 15 residues. Trimming took off 3 bases at V and 3 bases at J, with 14 bases between the two ends. The CDR3: CATSRSQGQYYGYTF. The CDR3 DNA follows: TGTGCCACCAGCAGGTCCCAGGGCCAGTACTATGGCTACACCTTC. Combining the CDR3 with reference TRBV15 and TRBJ1-2 gives the whole variable domain DAMVIQNPRYQVTQFGKPVTLSCSQTLNHNVMYWYQQKSSQAPKLLFHYYDKDFNNEADTPDNFQSRRPNTSFCFLDIRSPGLGDTAMYLCATSRSQGQYYGYTFGSGTRLTVV.

This chain links TRBV5-1 with TRBJ2-3; 11 nucleotides line up with TRBD2. CDR1 and CDR2 (germline): SGHRS, YFSETQ. The CDR3 covers 16 residues. Losses at the gene ends were 0 bases for V and 2 bases for J; bases not matched to a gene: 2. The CDR3 sequence is CASSLGSGGDTDTQYF. Here the CDR3 DNA reads TGCGCCAGCAGCTTGGGTAGCGGGGGGGACACAGATACGCAGTATTTT.

The chain joins TRBV14 to TRBJ1-6; 9 bases map to TRBD1. V shed 3 bases, J shed 6 bases, and the junction held 3 bases outside the gene matches. In germline, CDR1 is SGHDN, CDR2 FVKESK. CDR3 length: 15 residues. The CDR3 coding sequence is TGTGCCAGCAGCCACGGACAGGGGCCTAATTCACCCCTCCACTTT. Residues: CASSHGQGPNSPLHF.

The chain has TRBV27 and TRBJ1-1, with 9 positions matching TRBD1. Germline CDR1 reads MNHEY; CDR2 reads SMNVEV (reference sequence). The CDR3 runs to 18 residues. The V segment lost 3 bases and the J segment 0 bases; nucleotides outside the gene matches: 11. The DNA of the CDR3 is TGTGCCAGCAGTTTGGCCCCGGGACAGGGCTTCATGAACACTGAAGCTTTCTTT. Protein product: CASSLAPGQGFMNTEAFF.

This clone was recorded a few times. The rearrangement uses TRBV12-5 and TRBJ1-2; no reliable D call. Germline V gene data show CDR1 as LGHNT and CDR2 as FRNRAP. CDR3 length equals 14 residues. V was cut by 2 bases and J by 2 bases, with 9 bases left in between. CDR3 loop: CASGLKPANYGYTF. As DNA, the CDR3 is TGTGCTAGTGGTTTGAAACCAGCAAACTATGGCTACACCTTC.